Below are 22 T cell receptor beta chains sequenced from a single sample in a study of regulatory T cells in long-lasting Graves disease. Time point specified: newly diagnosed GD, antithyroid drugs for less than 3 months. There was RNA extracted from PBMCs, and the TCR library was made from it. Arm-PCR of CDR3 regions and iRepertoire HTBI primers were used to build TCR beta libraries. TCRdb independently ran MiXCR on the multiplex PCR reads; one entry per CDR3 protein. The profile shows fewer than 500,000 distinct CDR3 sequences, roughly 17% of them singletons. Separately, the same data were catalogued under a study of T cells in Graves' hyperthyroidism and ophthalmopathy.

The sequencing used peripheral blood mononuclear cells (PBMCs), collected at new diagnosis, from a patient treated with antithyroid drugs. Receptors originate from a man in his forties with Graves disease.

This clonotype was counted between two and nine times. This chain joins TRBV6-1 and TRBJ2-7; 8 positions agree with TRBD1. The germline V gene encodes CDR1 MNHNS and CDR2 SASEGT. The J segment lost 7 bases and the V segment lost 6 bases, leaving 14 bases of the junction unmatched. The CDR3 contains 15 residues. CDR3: CASRTSGTGTREQYF. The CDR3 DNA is TGTGCCAGCAGAACCTCCGGGACAGGAACGAGGGAGCAGTACTTC.

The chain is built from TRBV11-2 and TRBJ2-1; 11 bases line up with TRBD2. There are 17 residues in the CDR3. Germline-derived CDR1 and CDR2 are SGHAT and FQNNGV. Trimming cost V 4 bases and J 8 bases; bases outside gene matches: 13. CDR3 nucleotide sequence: TGTGCCAGCAGCTCCCCGGGACTAGCGGAGAGGTTCGATGAGCAGTTCTTC. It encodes CASSSPGLAERFDEQFF.

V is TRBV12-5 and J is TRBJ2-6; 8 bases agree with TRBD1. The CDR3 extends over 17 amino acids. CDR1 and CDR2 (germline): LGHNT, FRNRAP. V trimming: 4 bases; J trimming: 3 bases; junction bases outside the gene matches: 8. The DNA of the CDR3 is TGTGCTAGTGGTTCAGCAACCAGGGGGCATGGGGCCAACGTCCTGACTTTC. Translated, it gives CASGSATRGHGANVLTF.

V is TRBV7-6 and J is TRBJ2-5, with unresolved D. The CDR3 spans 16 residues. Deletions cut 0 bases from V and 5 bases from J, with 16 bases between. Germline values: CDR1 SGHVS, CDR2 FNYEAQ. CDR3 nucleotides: TGTGCCAGCAGCTTAGCTACTCCAAAATATTTCGAGACCCAGTACTTC. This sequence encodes CASSLATPKYFETQYF. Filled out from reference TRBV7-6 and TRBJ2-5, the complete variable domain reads GAGVSQSPRYKVTKRGQDVALRCDPISGHVSLYWYRQALGQGPEFLTYFNYEAQQDKSGLPNDRFSAERPEGSISTLTIQRTEQRDSAMYRCASSLATPKYFETQYFGPGTRLLVL.

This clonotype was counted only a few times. CDR3 coding DNA: TGTGCCAGCAGCCAACTAGCGGGAGTCACCGGGGAGCTGTTTTTT. Translation gives CASSQLAGVTGELFF. The V call is TRBV3-1, the J call TRBJ2-2; 10 nucleotides agree with TRBD2. This CDR3 is 15 amino acids long. The germline V gene has CDR1 LGHDT and CDR2 YNNKEL (reference sequence). J lost 4 bases, V lost 2 bases, and 1 base had no gene match.

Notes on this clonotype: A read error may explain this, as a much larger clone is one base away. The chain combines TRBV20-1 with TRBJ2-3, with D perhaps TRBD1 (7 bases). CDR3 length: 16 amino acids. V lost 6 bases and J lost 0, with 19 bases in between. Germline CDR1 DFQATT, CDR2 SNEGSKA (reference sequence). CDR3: CSAAGGSSGSTDTQYF. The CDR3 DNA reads TGCAGTGCAGCAGGGGGAAGTAGCGGAAGCACAGATACGCAGTATTTT.

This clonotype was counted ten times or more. The DNA for the CDR3 is TGTGCCAGCAGCTTCGGACTAGCGGTACACAATGAGCAGTTCTTC. Its protein product is CASSFGLAVHNEQFF. The V gene is TRBV7-9, the J gene TRBJ2-1; 10 nucleotides line up with TRBD2. Germline V CDR1 and CDR2: SEHNR, FQNEAQ (reference sequence). The CDR3 runs to 15 residues. V lost 3 bases, J lost 5 bases, and 4 bases stayed unmatched. The full variable domain, in which reference TRBV7-9 and TRBJ2-1 provide the parts outside the CDR3, is DTGVSQNPRHKITKRGQNVTFRCDPISEHNRLYWYRQTLGQGPEFLTYFQNEAQLEKSRLLSDRFSAERPKGSFSTLEIQRTEQGDSAMYLCASSFGLAVHNEQFFGPGTRLTVL.

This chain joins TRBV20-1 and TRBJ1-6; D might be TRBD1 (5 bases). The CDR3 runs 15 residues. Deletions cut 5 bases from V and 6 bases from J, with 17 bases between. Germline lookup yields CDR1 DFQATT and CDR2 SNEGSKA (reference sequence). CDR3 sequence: CSAEDQGWGNSPLHF. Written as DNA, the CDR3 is TGCAGTGCTGAAGACCAGGGCTGGGGTAATTCACCCCTCCACTTT.

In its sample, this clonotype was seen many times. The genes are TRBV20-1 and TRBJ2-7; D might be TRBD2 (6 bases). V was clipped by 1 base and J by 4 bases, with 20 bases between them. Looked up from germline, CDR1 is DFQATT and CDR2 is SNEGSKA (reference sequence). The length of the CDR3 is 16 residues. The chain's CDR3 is CSARGIPGPGRYEQYF. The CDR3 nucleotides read TGCAGTGCTAGAGGAATTCCGGGACCGGGGAGGTACGAGCAGTACTTC.

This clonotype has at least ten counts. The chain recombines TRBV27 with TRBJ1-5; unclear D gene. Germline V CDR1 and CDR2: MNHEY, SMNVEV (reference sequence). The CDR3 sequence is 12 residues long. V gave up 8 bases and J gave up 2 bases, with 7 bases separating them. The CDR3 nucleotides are TGTGCCAGCCGACACCGCAATCAGCCCCAGCATTTT. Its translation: CASRHRNQPQHF.

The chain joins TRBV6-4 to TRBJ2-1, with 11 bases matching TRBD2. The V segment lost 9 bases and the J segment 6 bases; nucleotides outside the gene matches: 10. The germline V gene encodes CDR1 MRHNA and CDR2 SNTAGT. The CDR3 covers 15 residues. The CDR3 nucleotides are TGTGCCAGTGGACCCGGGACTAGCGGACTCAATGAGCAGTTCTTC. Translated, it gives CASGPGTSGLNEQFF.

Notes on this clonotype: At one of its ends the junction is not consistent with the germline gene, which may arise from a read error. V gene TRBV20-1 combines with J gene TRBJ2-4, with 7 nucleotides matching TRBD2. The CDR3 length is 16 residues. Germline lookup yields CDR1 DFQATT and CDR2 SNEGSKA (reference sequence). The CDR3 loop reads CSARDLAGRAKNIQYF. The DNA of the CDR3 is TGCAGTGCTCGAGACTTAGCGGGCAGAGCCAAAAACATTCAGTACTTC.

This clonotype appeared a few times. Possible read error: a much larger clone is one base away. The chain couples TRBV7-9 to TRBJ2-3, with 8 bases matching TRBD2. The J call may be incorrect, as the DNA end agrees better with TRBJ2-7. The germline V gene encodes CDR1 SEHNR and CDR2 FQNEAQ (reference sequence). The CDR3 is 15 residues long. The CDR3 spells CASRVEREHRNEQYF. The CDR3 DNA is TGTGCCAGCAGGGTAGAGCGGGAGCACCGCAATGAGCAGTACTTC.

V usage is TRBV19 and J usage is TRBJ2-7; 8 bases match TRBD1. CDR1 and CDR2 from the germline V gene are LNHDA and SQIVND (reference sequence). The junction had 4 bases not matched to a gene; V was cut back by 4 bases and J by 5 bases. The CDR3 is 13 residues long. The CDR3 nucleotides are TGTGCCAGTAGTACTCAGACAGGGGACGAGCAGTACTTC. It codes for CASSTQTGDEQYF.

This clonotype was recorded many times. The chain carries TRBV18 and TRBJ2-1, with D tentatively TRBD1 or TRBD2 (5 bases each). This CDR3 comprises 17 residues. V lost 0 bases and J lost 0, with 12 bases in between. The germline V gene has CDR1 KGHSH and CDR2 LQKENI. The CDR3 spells CASSPPKGTFSYNEQFF. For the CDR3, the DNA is TGTGCCAGCTCACCACCTAAGGGGACCTTCTCCTACAATGAGCAGTTCTTC. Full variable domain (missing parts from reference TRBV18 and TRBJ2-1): NAGVMQNPRHLVRRRGQEARLRCSPMKGHSHVYWYRQLPEEGLKFMVYLQKENIIDESGMPKERFSAEFPKEGPSILRIQQVVRGDSAAYFCASSPPKGTFSYNEQFFGPGTRLTVL.

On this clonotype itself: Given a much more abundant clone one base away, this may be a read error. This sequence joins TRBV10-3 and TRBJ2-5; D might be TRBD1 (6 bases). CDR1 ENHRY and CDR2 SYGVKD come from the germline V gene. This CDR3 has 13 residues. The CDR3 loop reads CTIRAGDQETQYF. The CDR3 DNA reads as TGTACCATCAGAGCAGGGGATCAAGAGACCCAGTACTTC.

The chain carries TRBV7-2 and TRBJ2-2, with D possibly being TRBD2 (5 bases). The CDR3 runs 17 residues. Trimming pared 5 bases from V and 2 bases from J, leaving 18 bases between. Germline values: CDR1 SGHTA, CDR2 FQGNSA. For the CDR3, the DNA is TGTGCCAGCAGCCCAGAGGAGTGGGGAGCTAACACCGGGGAGCTGTTTTTT. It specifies CASSPEEWGANTGELFF.

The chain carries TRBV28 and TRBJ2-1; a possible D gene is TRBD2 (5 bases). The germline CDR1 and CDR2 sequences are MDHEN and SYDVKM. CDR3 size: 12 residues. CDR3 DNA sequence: TGTGAAGGGTTGGGGAGCGGACTTGAGCAGTTCTTC. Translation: CEGLGSGLEQFF.

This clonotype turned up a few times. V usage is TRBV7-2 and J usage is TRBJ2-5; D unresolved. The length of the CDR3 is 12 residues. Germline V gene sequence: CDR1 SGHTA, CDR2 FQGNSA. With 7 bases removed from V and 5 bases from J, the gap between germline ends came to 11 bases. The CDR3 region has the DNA TGTGCCAGCACCTCTGTAGGGGAGACCCAGTACTTC. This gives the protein CASTSVGETQYF.

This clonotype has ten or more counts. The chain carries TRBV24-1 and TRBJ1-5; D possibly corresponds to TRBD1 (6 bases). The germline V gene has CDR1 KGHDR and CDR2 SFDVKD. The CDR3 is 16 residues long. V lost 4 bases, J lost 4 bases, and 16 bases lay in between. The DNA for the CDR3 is TGTGCCACCAGTGACCCTACCGAAGGGGGGAATCAGCCCCAGCATTTT. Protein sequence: CATSDPTEGGNQPQHF.

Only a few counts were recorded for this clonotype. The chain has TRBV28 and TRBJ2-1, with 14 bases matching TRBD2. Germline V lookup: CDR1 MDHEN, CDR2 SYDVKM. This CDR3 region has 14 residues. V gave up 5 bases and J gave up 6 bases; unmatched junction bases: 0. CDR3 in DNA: TGTGCCAGCAGTGGGACTAGCGGGAGCAATGAGCAGTTCTTC. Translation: CASSGTSGSNEQFF.

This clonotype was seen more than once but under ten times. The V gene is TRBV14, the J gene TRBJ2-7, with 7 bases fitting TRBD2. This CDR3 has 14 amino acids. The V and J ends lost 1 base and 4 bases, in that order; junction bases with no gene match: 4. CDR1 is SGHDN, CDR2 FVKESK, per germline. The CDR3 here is CASSQAGRFYEQYF. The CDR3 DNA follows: TGTGCCAGCAGCCAAGCCGGGAGGTTTTACGAGCAGTACTTC.